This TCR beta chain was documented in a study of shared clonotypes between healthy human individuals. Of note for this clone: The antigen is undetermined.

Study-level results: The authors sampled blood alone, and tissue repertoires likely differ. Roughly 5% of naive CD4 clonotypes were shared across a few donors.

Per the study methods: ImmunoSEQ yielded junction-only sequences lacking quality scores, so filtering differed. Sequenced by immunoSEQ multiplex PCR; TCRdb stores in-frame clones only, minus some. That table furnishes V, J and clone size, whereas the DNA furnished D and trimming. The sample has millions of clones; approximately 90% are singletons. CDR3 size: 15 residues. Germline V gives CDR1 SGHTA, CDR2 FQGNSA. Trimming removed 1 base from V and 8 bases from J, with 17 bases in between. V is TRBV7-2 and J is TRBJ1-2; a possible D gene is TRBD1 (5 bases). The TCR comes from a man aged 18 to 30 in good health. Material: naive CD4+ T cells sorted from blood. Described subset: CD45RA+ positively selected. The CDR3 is CASSLGQRQGSGYTF. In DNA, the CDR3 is TGTGCCAGCAGCTTAGGTCAGCGGCAGGGAAGCGGCTACACCTTC.